This TCR beta chain is from a study of blood T cell repertoires in COVID-19. About the research overall: COVID-19 samples, acute and convalescent, were from the United States, Italy and Spain. Nucleic acid was either cDNA or gDNA, and it came from T cells, B-cell-depleted T cells, or PBMCs.

Authors' data handling: Amplification with reference gene primers provided the estimates of nucleated cell counts. The protocol was immunoSEQ multiplex PCR, while the TCRdb copy is restricted to in-frame clones and leaves out a portion. From that table come the V and J calls and clone size; the DNA was used to work out D and trimming. Altogether more than 95,000 clones are present, roughly four fifths being singletons, with the ten largest covering just under 7.5%. V was clipped by 5 bases and J by 3 bases; unmatched bases: 15. The CDR3 extends over 19 amino acids. Germline CDR1 MNHEY, CDR2 SMNVEV (reference sequence).

The chain employs TRBV27 and TRBJ2-3; TRBD2 aligns across 12 bases. This receptor was obtained from a man aged 65 to 85 with active or convalescent COVID-19. Input material: peripheral blood. The CDR3 bases are TGTGCCAGCAGTCATATGACTAGCGGGAGCCCCTCGCGAACAGATACGCAGTATTTT. Residues: CASSHMTSGSPSRTDTQYF.